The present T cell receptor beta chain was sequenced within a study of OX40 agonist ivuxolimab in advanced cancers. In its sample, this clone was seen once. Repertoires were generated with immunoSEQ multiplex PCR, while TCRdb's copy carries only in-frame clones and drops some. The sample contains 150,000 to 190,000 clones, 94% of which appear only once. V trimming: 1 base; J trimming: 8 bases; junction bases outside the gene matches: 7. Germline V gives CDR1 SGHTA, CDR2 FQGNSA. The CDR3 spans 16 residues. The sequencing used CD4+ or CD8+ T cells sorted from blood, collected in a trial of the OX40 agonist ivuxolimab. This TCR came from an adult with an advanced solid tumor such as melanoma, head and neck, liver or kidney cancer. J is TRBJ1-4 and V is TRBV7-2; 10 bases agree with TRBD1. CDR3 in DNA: TGTGCCAGCAGCTTAGGGGACAGGGGAGGGGGCGAAAAACTGTTTTTT. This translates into CASSLGDRGGGEKLFF. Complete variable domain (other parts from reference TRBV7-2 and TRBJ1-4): GAGVSQSPSNKVTEKGKDVELRCDPISGHTALYWYRQSLGQGLEFLIYFQGNSAPDKSGLPSDRFSAERTGGSVSTLTIQRTQQEDSAVYLCASSLGDRGGGEKLFFGSGTQLSVL.